What follows is one T cell receptor (beta chain) and its context. Its antigen is currently unknown. The sample is drawn from a study of tumor and adjacent non-tumor tissue in lung cancer. Whole-study results and caveats: Tumor tissue had significantly higher TCR diversity than normal lung. Normal lung showed higher cumulative top 100 clone frequency than tumor.

The CDR3 contains 12 residues. Trimming stripped 6 bases from V and 4 bases from J, with 12 bases between. CDR1 is SQVTM, CDR2 ANQGSEA, per germline. Three rounds of nested PCR, following a modified ARM-PCR protocol, produced the TCRbeta library. TCRdb fed the multiplex PCR reads into MiXCR, producing one record per CDR3 protein. This sample has approximately 140,000 distinct CDR3 sequences, with approximately 72% found just once. This sample's RNA came from whole unsorted tissue. The sequence derives from a man between 60 and 75 years old with small cell lung cancer. Sequenced input: lung tumor tissue. J is TRBJ1-2 and V is TRBV29-1, with unresolved D. The CDR3 loop reads CSVDGNSYGYTF. Written as DNA, the CDR3 is TGCAGCGTCGATGGGAACAGCTATGGCTACACCTTC.